The clone carrying this TCR beta chain showed up just a few times. What it recognizes is unknown. In germline, CDR1 is MDHEN, CDR2 SYDVKM. This CDR3 is built from 20 residues. Trimming took 2 bases from V and 1 from J; bases not matched to a gene: 17. These data come from a study of post-analysis software for immune sequencing data. General study points: Patients with multiple sclerosis recorded significantly lower normalized Chao1 diversity than controls, the study found. Patients used several TRBV segments, including TRBV5-6, TRBV5-1 and TRBV20-1, more often than controls.

Unique molecular identifiers were carried by the TCR beta cDNA libraries. MiXCR, run by TCRdb on the PCR reads, gives a single entry per CDR3 protein. This sample has 400,000 to 500,000 distinct CDR3 sequences, with 39% found just once. Sequencing was performed on blood. The chain carries TRBV28 and TRBJ1-5; 7 bases are a match to TRBD1. This sequence originates from a girl aged 2 to 10 with multiple sclerosis. The CDR3 nucleotides are TGTGCCAGCAGTTTAGATTTAGTGGGGGTAGGCAGGGGGAGCAATCAGCCCCAGCATTTT. Protein: CASSLDLVGVGRGSNQPQHF.